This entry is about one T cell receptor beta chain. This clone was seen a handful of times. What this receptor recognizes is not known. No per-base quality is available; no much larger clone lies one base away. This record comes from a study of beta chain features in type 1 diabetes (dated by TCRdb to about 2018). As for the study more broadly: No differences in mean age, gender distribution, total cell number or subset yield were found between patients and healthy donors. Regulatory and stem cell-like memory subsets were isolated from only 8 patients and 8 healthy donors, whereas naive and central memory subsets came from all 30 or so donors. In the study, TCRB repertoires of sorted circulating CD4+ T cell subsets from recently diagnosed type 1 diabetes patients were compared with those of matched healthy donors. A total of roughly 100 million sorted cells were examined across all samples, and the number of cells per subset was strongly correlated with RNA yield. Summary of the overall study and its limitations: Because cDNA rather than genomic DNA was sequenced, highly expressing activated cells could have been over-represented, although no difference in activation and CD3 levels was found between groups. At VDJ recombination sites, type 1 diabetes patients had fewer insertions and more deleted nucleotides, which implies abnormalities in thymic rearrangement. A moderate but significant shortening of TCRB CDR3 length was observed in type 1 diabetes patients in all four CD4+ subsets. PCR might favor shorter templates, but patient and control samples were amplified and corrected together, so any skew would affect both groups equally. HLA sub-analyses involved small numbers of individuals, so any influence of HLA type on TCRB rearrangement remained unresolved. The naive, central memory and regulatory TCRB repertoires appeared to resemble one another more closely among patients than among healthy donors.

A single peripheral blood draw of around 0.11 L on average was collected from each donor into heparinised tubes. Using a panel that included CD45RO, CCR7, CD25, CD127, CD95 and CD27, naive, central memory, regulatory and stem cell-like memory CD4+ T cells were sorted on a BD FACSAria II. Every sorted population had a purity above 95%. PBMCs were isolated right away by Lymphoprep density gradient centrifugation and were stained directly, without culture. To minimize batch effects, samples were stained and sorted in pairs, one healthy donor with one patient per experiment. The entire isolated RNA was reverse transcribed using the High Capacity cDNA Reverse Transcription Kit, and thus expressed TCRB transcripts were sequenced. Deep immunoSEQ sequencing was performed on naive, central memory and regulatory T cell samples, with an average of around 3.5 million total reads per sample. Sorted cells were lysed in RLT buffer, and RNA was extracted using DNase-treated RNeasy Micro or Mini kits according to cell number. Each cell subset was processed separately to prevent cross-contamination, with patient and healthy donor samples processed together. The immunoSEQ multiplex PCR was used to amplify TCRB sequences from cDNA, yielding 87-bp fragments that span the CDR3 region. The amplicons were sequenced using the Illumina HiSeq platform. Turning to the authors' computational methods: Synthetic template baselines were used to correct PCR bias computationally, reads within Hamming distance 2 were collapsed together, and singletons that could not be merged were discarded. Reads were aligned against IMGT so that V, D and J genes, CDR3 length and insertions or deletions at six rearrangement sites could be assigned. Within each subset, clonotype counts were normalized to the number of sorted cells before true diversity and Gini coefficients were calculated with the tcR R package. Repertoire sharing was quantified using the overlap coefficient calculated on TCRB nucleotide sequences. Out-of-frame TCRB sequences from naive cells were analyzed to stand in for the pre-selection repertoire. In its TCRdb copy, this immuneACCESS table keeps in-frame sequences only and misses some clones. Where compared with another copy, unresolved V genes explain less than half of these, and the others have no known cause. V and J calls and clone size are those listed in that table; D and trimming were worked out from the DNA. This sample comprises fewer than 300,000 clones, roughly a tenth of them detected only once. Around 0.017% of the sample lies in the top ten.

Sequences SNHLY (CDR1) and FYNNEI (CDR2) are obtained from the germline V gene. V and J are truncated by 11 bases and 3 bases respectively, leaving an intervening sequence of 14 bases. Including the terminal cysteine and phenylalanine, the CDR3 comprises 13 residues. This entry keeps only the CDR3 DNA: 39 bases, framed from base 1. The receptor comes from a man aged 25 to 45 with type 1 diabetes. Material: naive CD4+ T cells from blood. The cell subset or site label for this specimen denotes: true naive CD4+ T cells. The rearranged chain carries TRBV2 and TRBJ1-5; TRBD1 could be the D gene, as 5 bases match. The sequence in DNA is TGTGCCGCCCGGCGGGGACTCAATCAGCCCCAGCATTTT. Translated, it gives CAARRGLNQPQHF.